The 12 T cell receptor beta chains reported below all come from one sample, sequenced in a study of blood T cell repertoires in COVID-19. The protocol was immunoSEQ multiplex PCR, while the TCRdb copy is restricted to in-frame clones and leaves out a portion. The data hold over 400,000 clones, with more than 85% observed a single time. Sequenced input: PBMCs or T cells enriched from blood (not recorded which). These receptors were taken from a woman aged 55-75 years who had recovered from COVID-19.

This rearrangement joins TRBV27 to TRBJ2-7; 8 nucleotides align to TRBD2. This CDR3 has 14 amino acids. Germline CDR1 and CDR2: MNHEY and SMNVEV (reference sequence). V trimming: 7 bases; J trimming: 0 bases; junction bases outside the gene matches: 5. The DNA for the CDR3 is TGTGCCAGCAAGTTAGCGGGGCCCTCCTACGAGCAGTACTTC. Residues: CASKLAGPSYEQYF.

The chain combines TRBV10-3 with TRBJ2-5, with D unclear. This CDR3 region has 15 residues. Germline CDR1 ENHRY, CDR2 SYGVKD. The ends were cut back, 4 bases at V and 0 bases at J, with 12 bases in the middle. The CDR3 sequence: CAISAGSSYQETQYF. The CDR3 DNA reads TGTGCCATCAGTGCGGGTAGCTCGTACCAAGAGACCCAGTACTTC.

The chain combines TRBV21-1 with TRBJ2-7; the table assigns TRBD2, which was not confirmed against the DNA. TRBV21-1 is a recognized pseudogene. The CDR3 is 14 amino acids. CDR3 nucleotides: TGTGCCAGCAGCAAGGGAGGTGCTAGTCACGAGCAGTACGTC. The encoded protein is CASSKGGASHEQYV.

The chain links TRBV7-2 to TRBJ2-2, with D possibly being TRBD1 (6 bases). From germline, CDR1 is SGHTA and CDR2 FQGNSA. V dropped 5 bases and J dropped 1 base, with 14 bases sitting between them. There are 16 residues in the CDR3. CDR3 bases: TGTGCCAGCAGCCAACAGGGACCCGGGAACACCGGGGAGCTGTTTTTT. It codes for CASSQQGPGNTGELFF.

This clone was observed a handful of times. This chain joins TRBV6-2 or TRBV6-3 and TRBJ2-7; 9 bases map to TRBD1. Trimming at V came to 4 bases and at J to 2 bases, leaving 3 bases not matched to a gene. Looked up from germline, CDR1 is MNHEY and CDR2 is SVGEGT. The CDR3 totals 14 residues. CDR3 nucleotide sequence: TGTGCCAGCAGTTTATACAGGGGGCCCTACGAGCAGTACTTC. Protein product: CASSLYRGPYEQYF.

This chain links TRBV11-2 with TRBJ2-3, with 13 bases matching TRBD2. V lost 5 bases to trimming and J lost 2 bases; unmatched junction nucleotides: 4. The CDR3 is made up of 16 amino acids. Per the germline V gene, CDR1 is SGHAT and CDR2 is FQNNGV. The CDR3 DNA follows: TGTGCCAGCAGCCGGGGACTAGCGGGGTTCACAGATACGCAGTATTTT. Translated, it gives CASSRGLAGFTDTQYF. The variable domain in full, completed from reference TRBV11-2 and TRBJ2-3, reads EAGVAQSPRYKIIEKRQSVAFWCNPISGHATLYWYQQILGQGPKLLIQFQNNGVVDDSQLPKDRFSAERLKGVDSTLKIQPAKLEDSAVYLCASSRGLAGFTDTQYFGPGTRLTVL.

The chain links TRBV11-2 to TRBJ2-7, with a tentative D call TRBD2 (7 bases). V was trimmed by 6 bases and J by 1 base, leaving 19 bases between them. From germline, CDR1 is SGHAT and CDR2 FQNNGV. This CDR3 is 16 amino acids long. The CDR3 spells CASRPLKGGTSYEQYF. DNA for the CDR3: TGTGCCAGCAGACCCCTAAAGGGGGGGACATCCTACGAGCAGTACTTC. Looking up the rest from reference TRBV11-2 and TRBJ2-7 gives the full variable domain: EAGVAQSPRYKIIEKRQSVAFWCNPISGHATLYWYQQILGQGPKLLIQFQNNGVVDDSQLPKDRFSAERLKGVDSTLKIQPAKLEDSAVYLCASRPLKGGTSYEQYFGPGTRLTVT.

The genes are TRBV2 and TRBJ2-5; 7 positions agree with TRBD1. J gave up 5 bases and V 2 bases, and 11 bases lay outside the gene matches. This CDR3 spans 16 amino acids. Germline V CDR1 and CDR2: SNHLY, FYNNEI. The CDR3 DNA is TGTGCCAGCAGTGAAAGAGGGCAGGGGGAACGTGAGACCCAGTACTTC. As protein: CASSERGQGERETQYF.

The V gene is TRBV7-6, the J gene TRBJ1-6, with D hard to call. This CDR3 region has 17 residues. The V gene lost 0 bases and the J gene lost 6 bases, with 15 bases spanning the gap. Germline CDR1 reads SGHVS; CDR2 reads FNYEAQ. CDR3 DNA sequence: TGTGCCAGCAGCTTAGCGGCAGAATGGGCGTGTAATTCACCCCTCCACTTT. Translating it yields CASSLAAEWACNSPLHF.

This chain uses TRBV12-5 with TRBJ1-6; 7 bases line up with TRBD1. Unmatched junction bases numbered 3, after V lost 3 bases and J lost 7 bases. This CDR3 has 14 amino acids. Germline CDR1 reads LGHNT; CDR2 reads FRNRAP. CDR3 sequence (DNA): TGTGCTAGTGGTTTACAGGGGAACAATTCACCCCTCCACTTT. Protein: CASGLQGNNSPLHF.

As DNA, the CDR3 is TGTGCCATCAGTTTAAGAGGGAGCACAGATACGCAGTATTTT. This translates into CAISLRGSTDTQYF. The V and J genes are TRBV10-3 and TRBJ2-3; D is possibly TRBD2 (5 bases). The germline CDR1 and CDR2 sequences are ENHRY and SYGVKD. CDR3 length: 14 amino acids. Trimming removed 5 bases at V and 0 bases at J, with 9 bases between.

The chain uses TRBV2 and TRBJ1-1; unclear D gene. The CDR3 is 12 amino acids. Germline V lookup: CDR1 SNHLY, CDR2 FYNNEI. Trimming took off 5 bases at V and 1 base at J, with 5 bases between the two ends. Here the CDR3 reads CASSQANTEAFF. CDR3 DNA: TGTGCCAGCAGTCAGGCGAACACTGAAGCTTTCTTT.